The 20 T cell receptor beta chains given below trace back to one sample, sequenced in a study of blood T cells in healthy people across ages. Alongside a J-beta primer mix, a sample-barcoded 5' primer served in a second PCR lasting roughly 7 to 11 cycles. TCRdb passed the 5' RACE reads through MiXCR, listing each CDR3 protein once. Seen here are approximately 780,000 distinct CDR3 sequences, 25% to 30% observed once, and the top ten hold under 3%. This sample was shared with a second study, whose subject was T cells of mothers and their children.

Sequenced input: blood. These receptors were obtained from a boy under 18 in good health.

This clonotype was seen more than once but under ten times. V usage is TRBV20-1 and J usage is TRBJ2-1, with D possibly being TRBD2 (6 bases). CDR1 is DFQATT and CDR2 is SNEGSKA in the germline V gene (reference sequence). The V and J ends lost 3 bases and 4 bases respectively, with 7 bases between them. The CDR3 is 12 amino acids. CDR3 amino acids: CSARGTYNEQFF. CDR3 sequence (DNA): TGCAGTGCTAGGGGGACTTACAATGAGCAGTTCTTC.

The chain carries TRBV4-1 and TRBJ1-4; D not resolved. The CDR3 is 11 residues long. Per the germline V gene, CDR1 is MGHRA and CDR2 is YSYEKL. Trimming removed 2 bases at V and 10 bases at J, with 5 bases between. Here the CDR3 reads CASSQNRKLFF. CDR3 nucleotides: TGCGCCAGCAGCCAAAATCGAAAACTGTTTTTT.

This chain links TRBV7-3 with TRBJ2-3, with D unresolved. Trimming removed 4 bases from V and 6 bases from J, with 11 bases in between. CDR1 and CDR2 (germline): SGHTA, FQGTGA. The CDR3 spans 13 residues. The CDR3 is CASSYRGPDTQYF. The CDR3 region has the DNA TGTGCCAGCAGCTACCGAGGCCCGGATACGCAGTATTTT. Looking up the rest from reference TRBV7-3 and TRBJ2-3 gives the full variable domain: GAGVSQTPSNKVTEKGKYVELRCDPISGHTALYWYRQSLGQGPEFLIYFQGTGAADDSGLPNDRFFAVRPEGSVSTLKIQRTERGDSAVYLCASSYRGPDTQYFGPGTRLTVL.

The chain links TRBV6-5 to TRBJ2-2; D is possibly TRBD2 (6 bases). Trimming took 3 bases from V and 10 from J, leaving 18 bases between them. The CDR3 has 15 residues. CDR1 and CDR2 from the germline V gene are MNHEY and SVGAGI. DNA for the CDR3: TGTGCCAGCAGTTATGGAGGGCAGGGTTCAGAGGAGCTGTTTTTT. Translated: CASSYGGQGSEELFF.

The V call is TRBV7-2, the J call TRBJ1-2; D ambiguous. The CDR3 runs to 14 residues. Trimming took 4 bases from V and 7 from J, leaving 16 bases between them. The germline V gene encodes CDR1 SGHTA and CDR2 FQGNSA. CDR3 coding DNA: TGTGCCAGCAGCTCCGATTTTGGACTATCTGGCTACACCTTC. It translates to CASSSDFGLSGYTF. Filled out from reference TRBV7-2 and TRBJ1-2, the complete variable domain reads GAGVSQSPSNKVTEKGKDVELRCDPISGHTALYWYRQSLGQGLEFLIYFQGNSAPDKSGLPSDRFSAERTGGSVSTLTIQRTQQEDSAVYLCASSSDFGLSGYTFGSGTRLTVV.

The chain combines TRBV13 with TRBJ2-1; the D call may be TRBD1 or TRBD2 (6 bases each). This CDR3 is 15 amino acids long. V was clipped by 6 bases and J by 10 bases, with 22 bases between them. Germline V gene sequence: CDR1 PRHDT, CDR2 FYEKMQ (reference sequence). The chain's CDR3 is CASRPGELASPEQFF. Written as DNA, the CDR3 is TGTGCCAGCAGGCCAGGGGAACTAGCCTCGCCAGAGCAGTTCTTC. Full variable domain (outside the CDR3, taken from reference TRBV13 and TRBJ2-1): AAGVIQSPRHLIKEKRETATLKCYPIPRHDTVYWYQQGPGQDPQFLISFYEKMQSDKGSIPDRFSAQQFSDYHSELNMSSLELGDSALYFCASRPGELASPEQFFGPGTRLTVL.

The rearrangement links TRBV7-2 to TRBJ2-6, with D perhaps given as TRBD1 or TRBD2 (6 bases each). This CDR3 spans 17 amino acids. Germline lookup yields CDR1 SGHTA and CDR2 FQGNSA. Trimming left V 6 bases short and J 3 bases short, with 18 bases between. The CDR3 bases are TGTGCCAGCAGTCGTCTTTGGGGGGCTAATGGGGCCAACGTCCTGACTTTC. Translation: CASSRLWGANGANVLTF.

This clonotype was seen only a few times. The chain joins TRBV24-1 to TRBJ2-3; no clear D. Trimming removed 5 bases from V and 1 base from J, with 6 bases in between. Germline assignment: CDR1 KGHDR and CDR2 SFDVKD. This CDR3 comprises 13 residues. The CDR3 region is CATSGPGTDTQYF. For the CDR3, the DNA is TGTGCCACCAGTGGACCAGGCACAGATACGCAGTATTTT.

This clonotype came up a few times. The chain has TRBV27 and TRBJ1-2; D is undetermined. The germline V gene has CDR1 MNHEY and CDR2 SMNVEV (reference sequence). Trimming removed 3 bases at V and 2 bases at J, with 13 bases between. The CDR3 runs to 15 residues. In DNA, the CDR3 is TGTGCCAGCAGTTTTCTAGCGGGAGCCAACTATGGCTACACCTTC. Amino acids: CASSFLAGANYGYTF.

The CDR3 DNA reads as TGTGCCAGCAGCCTCAATACGGGAGATGAGCAGTTCTTC. Translating it yields CASSLNTGDEQFF. This chain joins TRBV7-3 and TRBJ2-1, with D possibly TRBD2 on 6 matching bases. Germline V gene sequence: CDR1 SGHTA, CDR2 FQGTGA. Trimming left V 5 bases short and J 8 bases short, with 13 bases between. The CDR3 is made up of 13 amino acids.

This chain joins TRBV13 and TRBJ1-4; D not resolved. This CDR3 has 14 amino acids. V was shortened by 7 bases and J by 7 bases, with 16 bases between the two germline ends. Germline CDR1 is PRHDT and CDR2 is FYEKMQ (reference sequence). The CDR3 loop is CASTKAPETEKLFF. The CDR3 DNA sequence: TGTGCCAGCACCAAAGCCCCAGAGACTGAAAAACTGTTTTTT. The full variable domain, completed using reference TRBV13 and TRBJ1-4, is AAGVIQSPRHLIKEKRETATLKCYPIPRHDTVYWYQQGPGQDPQFLISFYEKMQSDKGSIPDRFSAQQFSDYHSELNMSSLELGDSALYFCASTKAPETEKLFFGSGTQLSVL.

The chain has TRBV5-1 and TRBJ2-3; D uncertain. V gave up 2 bases and J gave up 0 bases, with 10 bases separating them. Germline CDR1 and CDR2: SGHRS and YFSETQ. This CDR3 contains 15 residues. The CDR3 DNA reads TGCGCCAGCAGCTTCGCGCGGTCTAGCACAGATACGCAGTATTTT. This encodes CASSFARSSTDTQYF. Full variable domain (outside the CDR3, taken from reference TRBV5-1 and TRBJ2-3): KAGVTQTPRYLIKTRGQQVTLSCSPISGHRSVSWYQQTPGQGLQFLFEYFSETQRNKGNFPGRFSGRQFSNSRSEMNVSTLELGDSALYLCASSFARSSTDTQYFGPGTRLTVL.

V and J are TRBV4-1 and TRBJ2-2, with D possibly TRBD2 on 7 matching bases. Germline CDR1 reads MGHRA; CDR2 reads YSYEKL. V gave up 1 base and J gave up 8 bases, with 17 bases separating them. The CDR3 is 16 amino acids. DNA of the CDR3: TGCGCCAGCAGCCAAGTTGCGGGGGCCCGGACGGGGGAGCTGTTTTTT. Amino acids: CASSQVAGARTGELFF.

The chain has TRBV4-1 and TRBJ2-3, with no clear D. The germline V and J ends were trimmed by 3 bases and 3 bases, with 13 bases remaining between them. The CDR3 loop spans 15 amino acids. In germline, CDR1 is MGHRA, CDR2 YSYEKL. CDR3 amino acids: CASSHKVQVTDTQYF. The CDR3, as DNA: TGCGCCAGCAGCCACAAGGTCCAAGTGACAGATACGCAGTATTTT.

The chain links TRBV2 to TRBJ2-7; a possible D gene is TRBD1 (6 bases). Trimming left V 2 bases short and J 6 bases short, with 8 bases between. CDR3 length: 12 residues. Germline V gene sequence: CDR1 SNHLY, CDR2 FYNNEI. CDR3 loop: CASSEPDSEQYF. The DNA of the CDR3 is TGTGCCAGCAGTGAACCGGACAGCGAGCAGTACTTC.

The chain carries TRBV6-5 and TRBJ2-5, with D possibly matching TRBD2 (5 bases). CDR1 and CDR2 from the germline V gene are MNHEY and SVGAGI. The CDR3 runs 17 residues. Trimming shortened V by 0 bases and J by 2 bases, and 16 bases separated the two germline ends. Here the CDR3 reads CASSYSKGPRLQETQYF. The CDR3 nucleotides read TGTGCCAGCAGTTACTCGAAAGGGCCCAGACTACAAGAGACCCAGTACTTC.

This clonotype was counted a few times. The chain combines TRBV5-1 with TRBJ2-6; D is perhaps TRBD1 (5 bases). CDR3 length: 16 residues. With 0 bases removed from V and 4 bases from J, the gap between germline ends came to 11 bases. Germline V CDR1 and CDR2: SGHRS, YFSETQ. DNA for the CDR3: TGCGCCAGCAGCTTGGGCAGACAGTTCGGGGCCAACGTCCTGACTTTC. It translates to CASSLGRQFGANVLTF.

V gene TRBV7-3 combines with J gene TRBJ2-5; perhaps TRBD1 as D (7 bases). In germline, CDR1 is SGHTA, CDR2 FQGTGA. The CDR3 is made up of 15 amino acids. The V end lost 4 bases, the J end lost 11 bases, and 23 bases lay between the germline ends. As DNA, the CDR3 is TGTGCCAGCAGCTCTCAGGGGGGCAGGGATCAAGAGCAGTACTTC. The encoded protein is CASSSQGGRDQEQYF.

The CDR3 region is CSASSGPRGTDTQYF. In nucleotides, the CDR3 is TGCAGTGCTAGTAGCGGGCCCCGGGGGACCGATACGCAGTATTTT. J is TRBJ2-3 and V is TRBV20-1, with 7 bases fitting TRBD2. With 3 bases clipped from V and 6 bases from J, the junction kept 12 bases outside the gene matches. The CDR3 spans 15 residues. Germline V gene data show CDR1 as DFQATT and CDR2 as SNEGSKA (reference sequence).

This clonotype has more than one count but fewer than ten. The V and J genes are TRBV15 and TRBJ2-2; D may correspond to TRBD1 or TRBD2 (5 bases each). Trimming removed 2 bases from V and 0 bases from J, with 16 bases in between. The CDR3 runs 18 residues. Germline assignment: CDR1 LNHNV and CDR2 YYDKDF (reference sequence). The CDR3 nucleotides read TGTGCCACCAGCAGAAATCAATGGGGGTCGTCGAACACCGGGGAGCTGTTTTTT. Translating it yields CATSRNQWGSSNTGELFF.